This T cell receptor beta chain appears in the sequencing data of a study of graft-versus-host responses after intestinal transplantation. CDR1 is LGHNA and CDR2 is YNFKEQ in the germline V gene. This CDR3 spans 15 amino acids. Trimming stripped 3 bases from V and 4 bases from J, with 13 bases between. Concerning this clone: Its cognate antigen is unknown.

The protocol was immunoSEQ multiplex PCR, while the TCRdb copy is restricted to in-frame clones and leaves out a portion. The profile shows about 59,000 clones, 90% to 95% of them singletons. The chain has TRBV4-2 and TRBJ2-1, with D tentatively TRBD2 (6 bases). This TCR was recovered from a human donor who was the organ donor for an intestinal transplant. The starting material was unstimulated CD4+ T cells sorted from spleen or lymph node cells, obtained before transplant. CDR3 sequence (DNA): TGTGCCAGCAGCCATCTACCGGGAGAATACAATGAGCAGTTCTTC. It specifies CASSHLPGEYNEQFF.